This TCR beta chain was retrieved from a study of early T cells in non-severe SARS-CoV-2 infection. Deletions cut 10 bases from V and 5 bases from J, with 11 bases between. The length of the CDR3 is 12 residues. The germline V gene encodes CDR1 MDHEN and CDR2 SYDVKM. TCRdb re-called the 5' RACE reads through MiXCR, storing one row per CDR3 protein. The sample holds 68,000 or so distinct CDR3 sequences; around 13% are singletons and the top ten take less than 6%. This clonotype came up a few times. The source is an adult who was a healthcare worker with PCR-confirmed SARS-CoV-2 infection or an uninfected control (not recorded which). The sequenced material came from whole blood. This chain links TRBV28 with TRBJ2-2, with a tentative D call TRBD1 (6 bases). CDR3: CATTTGTGELFF. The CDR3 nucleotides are TGTGCCACCACCACAGGGACCGGGGAGCTGTTTTTT.